What follows describes a single T cell receptor (beta chain). The data originate from a study of blood T cell repertoires in COVID-19. Study overall: COVID-19 samples collected from the United States, Italy and Spain covered acute and convalescent phases. PBMCs, B-cell-depleted T cells, or T cells provided the cDNA or gDNA that made up the material.

Per the original data handling: Using reference gene primer amplification, nucleated cell counts were estimated. Produced via immunoSEQ multiplex PCR; TCRdb's table is partial and in-frame only. Clonal size and the V and J genes are those of that table, whereas D and trimming came from the DNA. The sample records roughly 87,000 clones, more than 70% being singletons. Trimming removed 0 bases from V and 2 bases from J, with 10 bases in between. This CDR3 is 15 amino acids long. The germline V gene has CDR1 ENHRY and CDR2 SYGVKD. Source material: peripheral blood. This TCR came from a woman older than 75 with acute or convalescent COVID-19. This sequence joins TRBV10-3 and TRBJ1-2; perhaps TRBD1 as D (6 bases). The CDR3 nucleotides are TGTGCCATCAGTGAGTCCCTTACAGGGAACTATGGCTACACCTTC. Translating gives CAISESLTGNYGYTF.